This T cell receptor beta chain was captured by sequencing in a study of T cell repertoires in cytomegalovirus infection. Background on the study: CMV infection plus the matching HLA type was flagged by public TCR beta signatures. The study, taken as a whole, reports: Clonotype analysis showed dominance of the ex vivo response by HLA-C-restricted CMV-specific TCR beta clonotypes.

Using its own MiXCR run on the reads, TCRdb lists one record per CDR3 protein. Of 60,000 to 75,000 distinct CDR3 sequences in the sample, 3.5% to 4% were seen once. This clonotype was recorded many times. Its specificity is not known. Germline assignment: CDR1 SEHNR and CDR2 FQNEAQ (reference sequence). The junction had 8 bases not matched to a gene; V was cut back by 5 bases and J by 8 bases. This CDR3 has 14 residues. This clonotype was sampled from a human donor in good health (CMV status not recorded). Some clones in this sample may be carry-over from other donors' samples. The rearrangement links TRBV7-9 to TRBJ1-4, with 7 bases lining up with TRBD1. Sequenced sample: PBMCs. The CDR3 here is CASSRRTGGEKLFF. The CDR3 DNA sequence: TGTGCCAGCAGCAGACGGACAGGCGGGGAAAAACTGTTTTTT.